One sample yielded the 5 T cell receptor beta chains listed below, sequenced in a study of blood T cell repertoires in COVID-19. Sequencing was performed with immunoSEQ multiplex PCR; in TCRdb, only in-frame clones are kept and a portion is missing. In the table there are 65,000 to 90,000 clones, roughly 90% of which are singletons. Sequencing used peripheral blood. These receptors were obtained from a woman between 50 and 59 years old with active or convalescent COVID-19.

This chain uses TRBV28 with TRBJ1-1; D gene uncertain. Trimming shortened V by 2 bases and J by 1 base, and 8 bases separated the two germline ends. CDR3 length: 14 residues. Germline CDR1 and CDR2: MDHEN and SYDVKM. The CDR3: CASSLIPENTEAFF. The CDR3 DNA is TGTGCCAGCAGTTTAATCCCAGAGAACACTGAAGCTTTCTTT.

The V and J genes are TRBV19 and TRBJ1-1, with D perhaps matching TRBD1 (6 bases). The CDR3 length is 12 residues. CDR1 and CDR2 (germline): LNHDA, SQIVND (reference sequence). Trimming took 6 bases from V and 3 from J, leaving 8 bases between them. This CDR3 is CASRWGHTEAFF. In nucleotides, the CDR3 is TGTGCCAGTAGATGGGGGCACACTGAAGCTTTCTTT.

This clone was counted a single time. The genes are TRBV7-8 and TRBJ1-2, with a weak D call TRBD1 (5 bases). With 5 bases removed from V and 7 bases from J, the gap between germline ends came to 11 bases. Germline V lookup: CDR1 SGHVS, CDR2 FQNEAQ. CDR3 size: 12 residues. The CDR3 sequence is CASSPDSFGYTF. CDR3 nucleotide sequence: TGTGCCAGCAGCCCCGACAGTTTTGGCTACACCTTC.

The chain couples TRBV10-3 to TRBJ1-2; 7 positions match TRBD1. Unmatched junction bases numbered 7, after V lost 7 bases and J lost 5 bases. Germline CDR1 is ENHRY and CDR2 is SYGVKD. The CDR3 covers 13 residues. CDR3 sequence: CAITDSQGYGYTF. CDR3 bases: TGTGCCATCACCGACTCACAGGGGTATGGCTACACCTTC.

This clone was seen many times. The chain carries TRBV11-3 and TRBJ1-2, with 7 nucleotides matching TRBD1. The germline V gene has CDR1 SGHNT and CDR2 YENEEA. V was pared by 2 bases and J by 6 bases, with 12 bases of the junction left unmatched. This CDR3 is built from 16 residues. This CDR3 is CASSLRPDRETHGYTF. CDR3 in DNA: TGTGCCAGCAGCTTAAGGCCCGACAGGGAAACCCATGGCTACACCTTC.